The clone carrying this TCR beta chain has ten or more counts. Its specificity is not known. The data were taken from a study of T-cell reconstitution after alpha-beta-depleted transplantation in children. Per germline, CDR1 SGHTA and CDR2 FQGNSA. V lost 5 bases to trimming and J lost 5 bases; unmatched junction nucleotides: 1. This CDR3 spans 15 amino acids. Preparing the TCRbeta library involved the use of unique molecular identifiers. MiXCR, applied by TCRdb to the PCR reads, yields one record per CDR3 protein. This sample yields approximately 350,000 distinct CDR3 sequences, of which about 16% are seen a single time; roughly 40% belongs to the top ten. Study findings and constraints: The origin of high day-60 TCRbeta diversity in some patients lay in surviving recipient T cells and thymic progenitors. One year post-transplant, T-cell counts and diversity were largely derived from T cells produced anew. Roughly two months post-transplant, alpha-beta T cells reportedly originated from several hundred graft clones that had expanded.

The input for sequencing was PBMCs, mostly from graft donor cells, taken 360 days after TCRalphabeta/CD19-depleted stem cell transplant. The chain employs TRBV7-2 and TRBJ2-2; 14 nucleotides match TRBD2. The TCR was taken from a male patient between 2 and 9 years old who had a stem cell transplant for acute lymphoblastic leukemia, so the T cells may come from the graft donor. The CDR3 protein is CASSRTSGRTGELFF. The CDR3 coding sequence is TGTGCCAGCAGCAGGACTAGCGGGAGGACCGGGGAGCTGTTTTTT.